The 29 T cell receptor beta chains given below trace back to one sample, sequenced in a study of vaccination and CD4 T cells after COVID-19. Treatment given: roughly 11-day PBMC culture with coronavirus spike peptide pools or control peptides (ViraFEST assay). CD4+ T cells that had been cultured provided DNA sequenced with the Oncomine TCR Beta short-read assay. TCRdb reanalysed the PCR reads using MiXCR and keeps one entry per CDR3 protein. The data contain roughly 7,400 distinct CDR3 sequences, 51% of them singletons. These receptors' targets are unknown. The source material was CD4+ T cells from blood, cultured in vitro. The origin of the receptors is a human donor who had recovered from COVID-19.

As for this clonotype: A junction boundary mismatches the germline segment, possibly from a read error. The V call is TRBV7-3, the J call TRBJ1-2, with D unresolved. CDR3 length: 14 amino acids. Germline-derived CDR1 and CDR2 are SGHTA and FQGTGA. The chain's CDR3 is CASSFPNRNYGHTF. CDR3 sequence (DNA): TGTGCCAGCAGCTTCCCGAACCGTAACTATGGCCACACCTTC.

This clonotype showed up just a few times. V gene TRBV6-5 combines with J gene TRBJ1-5; 8 bases are shared with TRBD1. CDR1 and CDR2 from the germline V gene are MNHEY and SVGAGI. CDR3 length: 15 residues. After removal of 2 bases from V and 10 bases from J, the junction contained 10 bases not matched to a gene. Written as DNA, the CDR3 is TGTGCCAGCAGTTACCTTAGGGACAGGCCGATTCCCCAGCATTTT. As protein: CASSYLRDRPIPQHF.

This clonotype came up a few times. The chain uses TRBV7-2 and TRBJ2-5, with D unresolved. The CDR3 covers 13 residues. CDR1 is SGHTA, CDR2 FQGNSA, per germline. V lost 0 bases, J lost 1 base, and 3 bases lay in between. The CDR3 is CASSLAFQETQYF. The DNA for the CDR3 is TGTGCCAGCAGCTTAGCATTCCAAGAGACCCAGTACTTC.

J is TRBJ2-5 and V is TRBV19; 13 bases map to TRBD2. Germline values: CDR1 LNHDA, CDR2 SQIVND (reference sequence). There are 17 residues in the CDR3. Trimming took 5 bases from V and 5 from J; bases not matched to a gene: 11. The CDR3 DNA sequence: TGTGCCAGTAGTGTAACCGGGACTAGCGGGGTCGGGGAGACCCAGTACTTC. This codes for CASSVTGTSGVGETQYF. Supplemented by reference TRBV19 and TRBJ2-5, the full variable domain reads DGGITQSPKYLFRKEGQNVTLSCEQNLNHDAMYWYRQDPGQGLRLIYYSQIVNDFQKGDIAEGYSVSREKKESFPLTVTSAQKNPTAFYLCASSVTGTSGVGETQYFGPGTRLLVL.

The V call is TRBV11-2, the J call TRBJ1-1; D unclear. The V and J ends lost 2 bases and 1 base respectively, with 8 bases between them. This CDR3 is 14 amino acids long. Germline values: CDR1 SGHAT, CDR2 FQNNGV. The CDR3: CASSLQVGNTEAFF. The CDR3 DNA sequence: TGTGCCAGCAGCTTACAGGTCGGGAACACTGAAGCTTTCTTT.

This rearrangement joins TRBV20-1 to TRBJ2-1, with 10 bases that match TRBD1. From germline, CDR1 is DFQATT and CDR2 SNEGSKA (reference sequence). Trimming cost V 5 bases and J 8 bases; bases outside gene matches: 12. The CDR3 has 15 amino acids. As DNA, the CDR3 is TGCAGTGCTCATAGACCGGGACAGGGGCGGGATGAGCAGTTCTTC. This encodes CSAHRPGQGRDEQFF.

The rearrangement links TRBV12-5 to TRBJ1-3; 7 bases line up with TRBD1. J lost 0 bases, V lost 3 bases, and 5 bases had no gene match. CDR1 is LGHNT, CDR2 FRNRAP, per germline. The CDR3 has 16 amino acids. CDR3 region: CASGFAGGYSGNTIYF. The CDR3 region has the DNA TGTGCTAGTGGTTTCGCAGGGGGGTACTCTGGAAACACCATATATTTT.

This chain uses TRBV30 with TRBJ2-5; 9 bases match TRBD1. The CDR3 extends over 13 amino acids. Germline CDR1 is GTSNPN and CDR2 is SVGIG (reference sequence). Unmatched junction bases numbered 2, after V lost 2 bases and J lost 4 bases. The CDR3 reads CAWSWGQGETQYF. The CDR3 DNA reads TGTGCCTGGAGTTGGGGACAGGGAGAGACCCAGTACTTC.

This chain connects TRBV5-1 to TRBJ2-7, with 9 nucleotides matching TRBD2. The V gene's germline CDR1 is SGHRS and CDR2 YFSETQ. CDR3 length: 14 amino acids. V was clipped by 2 bases and J by 0 bases; unmatched bases: 0. The CDR3 protein is CASSFSGSSYEQYF. As DNA, the CDR3 is TGCGCCAGCAGCTTTAGCGGGAGCTCCTACGAGCAGTACTTC.

This clonotype was detected a few times. The rearrangement joins TRBV12-3 or TRBV12-4 to TRBJ2-6; D call uncertain. V lost 2 bases, J lost 0 bases, and 2 bases lay in between. The CDR3 has 14 amino acids. This chain's CDR3 is CASSLHSGANVLTF. The CDR3 DNA reads TGTGCCAGCAGTTTACACTCTGGGGCCAACGTCCTGACTTTC.

The V gene is TRBV7-2, the J gene TRBJ2-5; D unresolved. The germline V and J ends were trimmed by 1 base and 5 bases, with 14 bases remaining between them. Germline V gene lookup returns CDR1 SGHTA and CDR2 FQGNSA. The CDR3 extends over 15 amino acids. The CDR3 reads CASSLVSRVQETQYF. CDR3 in DNA: TGTGCCAGCAGCTTAGTGTCAAGGGTCCAGGAGACCCAGTACTTC. The variable domain in full, with the rest retrieved from reference TRBV7-2 and TRBJ2-5, is GAGVSQSPSNKVTEKGKDVELRCDPISGHTALYWYRQSLGQGLEFLIYFQGNSAPDKSGLPSDRFSAERTGGSVSTLTIQRTQQEDSAVYLCASSLVSRVQETQYFGPGTRLLVL.

The chain couples TRBV7-9 to TRBJ2-1; D might be TRBD1 (6 bases). The CDR3 totals 14 residues. CDR1 and CDR2 from the germline V gene are SEHNR and FQNEAQ (reference sequence). The V gene lost 7 bases and the J gene lost 5 bases, with 15 bases spanning the gap. CDR3 sequence reads: CASKISEGDNEQFF. The CDR3 DNA reads TGTGCCAGCAAAATAAGTGAGGGGGACAATGAGCAGTTCTTC.

This clonotype was seen only a few times. V gene TRBV7-3 combines with J gene TRBJ2-3; perhaps TRBD1 as D (7 bases). This CDR3 spans 17 amino acids. V dropped 4 bases and J dropped 3 bases, with 20 bases sitting between them. Germline V CDR1 and CDR2: SGHTA, FQGTGA. The CDR3 spells CASSSGDSYMRTDTQYF. The CDR3 DNA reads as TGTGCCAGCAGCTCGGGGGACAGTTACATGAGGACAGATACGCAGTATTTT.

The V call is TRBV10-3, the J call TRBJ2-1; 7 bases fit TRBD2. Germline V gene sequence: CDR1 ENHRY, CDR2 SYGVKD. The length of the CDR3 is 12 residues. J lost 9 bases, V lost 4 bases, and 3 bases had no gene match. This chain's CDR3 is CAISAGGGEQFF. In DNA form, the CDR3 reads TGTGCCATCAGTGCGGGGGGTGGTGAGCAGTTCTTC.

A few counts support this clonotype. The rearrangement uses TRBV24-1 and TRBJ2-3; D gene unclear. V shed 6 bases and J shed 8 bases, with 17 bases lying between them. Germline lookup yields CDR1 KGHDR and CDR2 SFDVKD. The length of the CDR3 is 14 residues. The CDR3 DNA reads as TGTGCCACCAGTCGCCGTGGAGAGGCCGGTACGCAGTATTTT. Translated: CATSRRGEAGTQYF.

The chain links TRBV27 to TRBJ2-7; 8 bases match TRBD1. Germline trimming cut 0 bases from V and 4 bases from J; bases unmatched to any gene: 8. This CDR3 comprises 16 residues. The germline gives CDR1 MNHEY, CDR2 SMNVEV (reference sequence). CDR3 in amino acids: CASSLSGRGLSYEQYF. The CDR3 nucleotides read TGTGCCAGCAGTTTATCTGGCAGGGGGCTATCATACGAGCAGTACTTC.

This clonotype appeared a single time. J is TRBJ1-2 and V is TRBV5-4; the match to TRBD1 covers 8 bases. The CDR3 runs 14 residues. Per germline, CDR1 SGHNT and CDR2 YYREEE (reference sequence). With 5 bases clipped from V and 8 bases from J, the junction kept 11 bases outside the gene matches. The CDR3 spells CASRRDRRVDGYTF. In nucleotides, the CDR3 is TGTGCCAGCAGACGGGACAGGAGGGTGGACGGCTACACCTTC. The full variable domain, its missing parts supplied by reference TRBV5-4 and TRBJ1-2, is ETGVTQSPTHLIKTRGQQVTLRCSSQSGHNTVSWYQQALGQGPQFIFQYYREEENGRGNFPPRFSGLQFPNYSSELNVNALELDDSALYLCASRRDRRVDGYTFGSGTRLTVV.

The V gene is TRBV20-1, the J gene TRBJ2-4; a possible D gene is TRBD1 (6 bases). The V and J ends lost 5 bases and 6 bases respectively, with 8 bases between them. Germline-derived CDR1 and CDR2 are DFQATT and SNEGSKA (reference sequence). This CDR3 contains 11 residues. The CDR3 here is CSALQGNIQYF. The CDR3 bases are TGCAGTGCTTTACAGGGAAACATTCAGTACTTC.

This CDR3 reads CASSLVDTPPLETQYF. The CDR3 nucleotides read TGCGCCAGCAGCTTGGTCGATACCCCTCCCCTTGAGACCCAGTACTTC. This chain uses TRBV5-1 with TRBJ2-5; the D is unclear. Germline-derived CDR1 and CDR2 are SGHRS and YFSETQ. The CDR3 totals 16 residues. The V gene lost 0 bases and the J gene lost 5 bases, with 17 bases spanning the gap.

The V gene is TRBV10-1, the J gene TRBJ1-1, with TRBD1 matching 7 bases. Unmatched junction bases numbered 8, after V lost 3 bases and J lost 1 base. Germline V gene sequence: CDR1 WNHNN, CDR2 SYGVQD (reference sequence). The CDR3 contains 16 residues. The CDR3, as DNA: TGCGCCAGCAGTGATGCCGGGACAGCGAAGAACACTGAAGCTTTCTTT. This encodes CASSDAGTAKNTEAFF.

This chain joins TRBV15 and TRBJ1-4, with D possibly being TRBD1 (6 bases). The CDR3 contains 14 residues. The V end lost 3 bases, the J end lost 2 bases, and 7 bases lay between the germline ends. Per germline, CDR1 LNHNV and CDR2 YYDKDF (reference sequence). The CDR3 DNA sequence: TGTGCCACCAGCAGGCAGGGGACTAATGAAAAACTGTTTTTT. It translates to CATSRQGTNEKLFF.

This sequence joins TRBV12-3 or TRBV12-4 and TRBJ2-1, with TRBD2 matching over 7 bases. V lost 5 bases, J lost 6 bases, and 7 bases stayed unmatched. CDR3 length: 14 amino acids. The CDR3 DNA reads TGTGCCAGCAGTCCGCCGACTAGCCGCAATGAGCAGTTCTTC. Its protein product is CASSPPTSRNEQFF.

CDR3 nucleotide sequence: TGTGCCAGCAGCACGACTAGCGGGAGGGGTGTCGGGGAGCTGTTTTTT. Translated: CASSTTSGRGVGELFF. The chain recombines TRBV7-3 with TRBJ2-2; 14 nucleotides match TRBD2. Germline V gives CDR1 SGHTA, CDR2 FQGTGA. V was clipped by 5 bases and J by 7 bases; unmatched bases: 6. The CDR3 is 16 residues long.

The V gene is TRBV20-1, the J gene TRBJ1-1; possible D gene TRBD1, 6 bases. CDR1 DFQATT and CDR2 SNEGSKA come from the germline V gene (reference sequence). CDR3 size: 14 residues. V was clipped by 1 base and J by 4 bases, with 13 bases between them. The DNA for the CDR3 is TGCAGTGCTAGAGGGGGGGCGCGAGTCACTGAAGCTTTCTTT. The encoded protein is CSARGGARVTEAFF.

The chain recombines TRBV11-2 with TRBJ1-3; 9 positions match TRBD1. Germline lookup yields CDR1 SGHAT and CDR2 FQNNGV. J was trimmed by 7 bases and V by 4 bases; bases with no gene match: 2. The CDR3 covers 13 residues. The CDR3 loop is CASSWDRVNTIYF. The CDR3 region has the DNA TGTGCCAGCAGCTGGGACAGGGTTAACACCATATATTTT.

This chain joins TRBV11-3 and TRBJ2-3, with 9 bases that match TRBD1. The CDR3 length is 16 residues. CDR1 is SGHNT, CDR2 YENEEA, per germline. The junction had 9 bases not matched to a gene; V was cut back by 5 bases and J by 3 bases. Here the CDR3 reads CASSPGDREWTDTQYF. CDR3 in DNA: TGTGCCAGCAGCCCCGGGGACAGGGAATGGACAGATACGCAGTATTTT.

Points on this clonotype: Germline and junction disagree at one end, which may indicate a read error. The genes are TRBV7-7 and TRBJ2-3, with 7 bases fitting TRBD2. Germline V gene lookup returns CDR1 SSHAT and CDR2 FNYEAQ (reference sequence). This CDR3 is 18 amino acids long. The CDR3 spells CASSLLGLAVPSTDTQYF. The CDR3 DNA reads TGTGCTAGCAGCTTACTCGGTCTAGCGGTACCCTCCACAGATACGCAGTATTTT.

CDR3 region: CASSYSPRPQNTEAFF. CDR3 in DNA: TGTGCCAGCAGTTACTCCCCTCGGCCCCAGAACACTGAAGCTTTCTTT. This chain links TRBV6-5 with TRBJ1-1; D is unresolved. Per germline, CDR1 MNHEY and CDR2 SVGAGI. Trimming removed 0 bases from V and 1 base from J, with 12 bases in between. The CDR3 sequence is 16 residues long.

V and J are TRBV6-5 and TRBJ1-4; D is unclear. V lost 2 bases, J lost 1 base, and 14 bases lay in between. The CDR3 runs to 17 residues. The germline V gene encodes CDR1 MNHEY and CDR2 SVGAGI. CDR3 bases: TGTGCCAGCAGTTACCCCCCTAGGCTCGGAACTAATGAAAAACTGTTTTTT. The encoded protein is CASSYPPRLGTNEKLFF.